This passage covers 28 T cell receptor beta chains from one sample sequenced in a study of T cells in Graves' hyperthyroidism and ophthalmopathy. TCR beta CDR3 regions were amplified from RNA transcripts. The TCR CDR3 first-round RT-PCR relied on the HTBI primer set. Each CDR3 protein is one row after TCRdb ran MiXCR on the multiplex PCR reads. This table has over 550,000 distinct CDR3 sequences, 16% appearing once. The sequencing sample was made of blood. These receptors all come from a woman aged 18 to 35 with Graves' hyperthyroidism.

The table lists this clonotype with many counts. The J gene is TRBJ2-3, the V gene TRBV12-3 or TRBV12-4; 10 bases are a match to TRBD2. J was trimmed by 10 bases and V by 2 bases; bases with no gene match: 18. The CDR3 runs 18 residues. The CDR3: CASSLIAGGLSMDSAQYF. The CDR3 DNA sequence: TGTGCCAGCAGTTTAATAGCGGGGGGCCTCTCCATGGATAGCGCGCAGTATTTT.

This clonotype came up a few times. CDR3 sequence (DNA): TGCGCCAGCAGCCAACTACGCGAGGGCCTGGGGGGCCGGAATCAGCCCCAGCATTTT. The encoded protein is CASSQLREGLGGRNQPQHF. The chain carries TRBV4-1 and TRBJ1-5; D is possibly TRBD1 (6 bases). Trimming stripped 2 bases from V and 4 bases from J, with 24 bases between. There are 19 residues in the CDR3. Germline CDR1 and CDR2: MGHRA and YSYEKL.

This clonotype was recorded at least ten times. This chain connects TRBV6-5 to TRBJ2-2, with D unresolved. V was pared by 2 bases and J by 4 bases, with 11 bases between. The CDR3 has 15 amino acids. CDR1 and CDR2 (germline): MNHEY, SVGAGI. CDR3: CASSYGVLGTGELFF. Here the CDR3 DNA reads TGTGCCAGCAGTTACGGTGTTCTAGGCACCGGGGAGCTGTTTTTT.

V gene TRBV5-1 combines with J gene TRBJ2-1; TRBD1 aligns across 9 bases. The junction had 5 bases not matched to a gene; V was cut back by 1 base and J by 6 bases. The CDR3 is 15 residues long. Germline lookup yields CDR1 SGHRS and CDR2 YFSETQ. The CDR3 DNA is TGCGCCAGCAGCTTGTCAGGGACAGGGTTCAATGAGCAGTTCTTC. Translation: CASSLSGTGFNEQFF.

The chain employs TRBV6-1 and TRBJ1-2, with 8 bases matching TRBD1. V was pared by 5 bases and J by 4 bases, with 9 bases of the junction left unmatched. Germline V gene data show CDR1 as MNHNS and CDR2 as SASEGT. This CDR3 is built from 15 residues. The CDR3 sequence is CASSPTTTGGYGYTF. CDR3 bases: TGTGCCAGCAGTCCAACTACAACAGGGGGCTATGGCTACACCTTC.

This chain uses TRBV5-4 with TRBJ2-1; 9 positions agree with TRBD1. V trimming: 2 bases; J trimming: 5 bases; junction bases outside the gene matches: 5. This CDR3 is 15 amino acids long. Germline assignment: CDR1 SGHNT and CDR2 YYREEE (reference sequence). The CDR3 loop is CASSFRDRVNNEQFF. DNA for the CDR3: TGTGCCAGCAGCTTCCGGGACAGGGTTAACAATGAGCAGTTCTTC.

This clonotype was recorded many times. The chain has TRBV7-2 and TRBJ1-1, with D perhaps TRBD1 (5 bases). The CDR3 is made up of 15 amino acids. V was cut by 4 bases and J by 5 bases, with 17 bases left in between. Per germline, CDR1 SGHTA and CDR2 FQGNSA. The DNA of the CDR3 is TGTGCCAGCAGCTACAGGACGGGATTTGGGACTGAAGCTTTCTTT. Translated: CASSYRTGFGTEAFF.

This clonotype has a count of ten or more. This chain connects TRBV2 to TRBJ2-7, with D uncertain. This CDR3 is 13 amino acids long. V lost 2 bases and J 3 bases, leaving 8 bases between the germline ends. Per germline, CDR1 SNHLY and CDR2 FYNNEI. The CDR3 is CASSEPSVYEQYF. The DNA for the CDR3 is TGTGCCAGCAGTGAACCCAGCGTCTACGAGCAGTACTTC. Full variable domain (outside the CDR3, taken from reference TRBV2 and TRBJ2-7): EPEVTQTPSHQVTQMGQEVILRCVPISNHLYFYWYRQILGQKVEFLVSFYNNEISEKSEIFDDQFSVERPDGSNFTLKIRSTKLEDSAMYFCASSEPSVYEQYFGPGTRLTVT.

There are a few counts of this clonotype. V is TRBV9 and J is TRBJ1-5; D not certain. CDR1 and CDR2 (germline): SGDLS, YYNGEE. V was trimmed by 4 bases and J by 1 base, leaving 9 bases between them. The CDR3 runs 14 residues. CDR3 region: CASSSHLSNQPQHF. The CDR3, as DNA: TGTGCCAGCAGCTCCCACCTGAGCAATCAGCCCCAGCATTTT. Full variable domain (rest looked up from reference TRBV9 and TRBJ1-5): DSGVTQTPKHLITATGQRVTLRCSPRSGDLSVYWYQQSLDQGLQFLIQYYNGEERAKGNILERFSAQQFPDLHSELNLSSLELGDSALYFCASSSHLSNQPQHFGDGTRLSIL.

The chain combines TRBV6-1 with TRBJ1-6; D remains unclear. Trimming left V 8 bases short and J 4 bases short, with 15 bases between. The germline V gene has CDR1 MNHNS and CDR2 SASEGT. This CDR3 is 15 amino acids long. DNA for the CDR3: TGTGCCAGCGGCTTGGGCTCTGTTTATAATTCACCCCTCCACTTT. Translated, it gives CASGLGSVYNSPLHF.

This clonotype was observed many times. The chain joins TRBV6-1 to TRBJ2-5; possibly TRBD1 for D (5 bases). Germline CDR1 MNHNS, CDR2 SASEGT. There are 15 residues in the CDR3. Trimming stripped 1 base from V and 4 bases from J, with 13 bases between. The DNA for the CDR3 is TGTGCCAGCAGTGAAGAGCTAGGGGTTGTAGAGACCCAGTACTTC. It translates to CASSEELGVVETQYF.

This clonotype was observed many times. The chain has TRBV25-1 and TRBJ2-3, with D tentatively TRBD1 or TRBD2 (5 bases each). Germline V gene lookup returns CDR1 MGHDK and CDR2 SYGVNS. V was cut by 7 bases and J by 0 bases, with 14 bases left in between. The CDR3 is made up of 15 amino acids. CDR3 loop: CASTDRGPSTDTQYF. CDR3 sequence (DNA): TGTGCCAGCACCGACCGGGGACCCAGCACAGATACGCAGTATTTT.

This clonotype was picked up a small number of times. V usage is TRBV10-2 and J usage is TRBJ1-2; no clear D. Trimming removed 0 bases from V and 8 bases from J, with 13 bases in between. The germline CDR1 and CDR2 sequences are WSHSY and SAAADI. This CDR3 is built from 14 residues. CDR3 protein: CASSESSPAQGYTF. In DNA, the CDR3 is TGCGCCAGCAGTGAGTCGAGCCCGGCGCAGGGCTACACCTTC.

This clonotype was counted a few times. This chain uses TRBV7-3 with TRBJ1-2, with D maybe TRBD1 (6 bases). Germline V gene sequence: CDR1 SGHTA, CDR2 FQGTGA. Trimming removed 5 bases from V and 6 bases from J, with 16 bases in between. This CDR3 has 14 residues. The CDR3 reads CASSLGTGIDGYTF. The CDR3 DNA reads TGTGCCAGCAGCCTGGGCACAGGGATTGATGGCTACACCTTC.

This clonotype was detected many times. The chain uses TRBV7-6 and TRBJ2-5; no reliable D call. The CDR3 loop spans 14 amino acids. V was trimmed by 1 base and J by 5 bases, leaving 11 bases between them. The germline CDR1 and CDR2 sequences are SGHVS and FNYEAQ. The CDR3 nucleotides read TGTGCCAGCAGCTTAGGTGTTATCGGGGAGACCCAGTACTTC. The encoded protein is CASSLGVIGETQYF.

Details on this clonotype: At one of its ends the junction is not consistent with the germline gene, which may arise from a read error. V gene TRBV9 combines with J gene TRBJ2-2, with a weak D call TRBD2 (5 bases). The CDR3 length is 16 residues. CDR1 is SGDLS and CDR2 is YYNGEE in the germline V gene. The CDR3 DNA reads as TGTGCCAGCAGCGTGAATCATCAGTCGAACACCGGGGAGCCGTTTTTT. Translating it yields CASSVNHQSNTGEPFF.

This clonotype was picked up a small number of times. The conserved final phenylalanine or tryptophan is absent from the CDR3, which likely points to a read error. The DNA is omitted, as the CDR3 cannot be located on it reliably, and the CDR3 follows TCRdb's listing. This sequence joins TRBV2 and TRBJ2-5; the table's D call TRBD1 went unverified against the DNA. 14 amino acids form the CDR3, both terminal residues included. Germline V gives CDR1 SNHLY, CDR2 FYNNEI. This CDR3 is CASSEDRATRTQCL.

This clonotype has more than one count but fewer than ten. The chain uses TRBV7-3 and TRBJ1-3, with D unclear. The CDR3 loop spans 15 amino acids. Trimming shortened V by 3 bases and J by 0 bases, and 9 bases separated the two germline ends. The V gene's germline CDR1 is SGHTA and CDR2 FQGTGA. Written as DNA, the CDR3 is TGTGCCAGCAGCTTCCCGATAGACTCTGGAAACACCATATATTTT. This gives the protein CASSFPIDSGNTIYF.

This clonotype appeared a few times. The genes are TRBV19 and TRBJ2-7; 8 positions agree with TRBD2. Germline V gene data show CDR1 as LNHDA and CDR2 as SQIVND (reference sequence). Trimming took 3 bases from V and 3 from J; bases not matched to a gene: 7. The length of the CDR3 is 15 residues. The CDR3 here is CASSIVSGRVYEQYF. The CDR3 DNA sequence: TGTGCCAGTAGTATCGTGAGCGGGAGAGTCTACGAGCAGTACTTC.

CDR3 nucleotides: TGCAGCGTTGAAGGGGATCTAGCGGGGGGGCTAAGCTACAATGAGCAGTTCTTC. Its translation: CSVEGDLAGGLSYNEQFF. The chain uses TRBV29-1 and TRBJ2-1; 12 bases fit TRBD2. The length of the CDR3 is 18 residues. The germline V gene has CDR1 SQVTM and CDR2 ANQGSEA. V lost 1 base, J lost 3 bases, and 10 bases stayed unmatched.

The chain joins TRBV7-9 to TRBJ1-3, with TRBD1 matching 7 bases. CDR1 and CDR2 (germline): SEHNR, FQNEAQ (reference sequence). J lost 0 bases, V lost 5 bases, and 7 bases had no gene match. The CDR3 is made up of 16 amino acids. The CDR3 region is CASSRTGTDSGNTIYF. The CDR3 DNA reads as TGTGCCAGCAGCAGAACCGGGACAGACTCTGGAAACACCATATATTTT.

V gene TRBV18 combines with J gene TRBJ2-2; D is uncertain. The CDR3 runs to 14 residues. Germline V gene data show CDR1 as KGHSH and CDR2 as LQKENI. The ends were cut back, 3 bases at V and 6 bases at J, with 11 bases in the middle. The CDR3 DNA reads TGTGCCAGCTCACCCCCGGCAGCGCCCGGGGAGCTGTTTTTT. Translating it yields CASSPPAAPGELFF.

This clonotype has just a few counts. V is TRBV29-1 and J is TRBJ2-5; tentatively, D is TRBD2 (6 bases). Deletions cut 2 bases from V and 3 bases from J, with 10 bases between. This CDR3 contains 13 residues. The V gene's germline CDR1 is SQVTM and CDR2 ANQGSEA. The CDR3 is CSVEYSGEETQYF. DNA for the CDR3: TGCAGCGTTGAATATAGCGGAGAAGAGACCCAGTACTTC.

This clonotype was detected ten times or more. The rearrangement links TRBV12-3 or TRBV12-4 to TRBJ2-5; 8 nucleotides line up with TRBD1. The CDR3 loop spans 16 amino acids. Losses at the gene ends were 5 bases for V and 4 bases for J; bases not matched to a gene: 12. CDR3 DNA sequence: TGTGCCAGCAGTCCCTTGAGACAGGGGAGGTTAGAGACCCAGTACTTC. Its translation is CASSPLRQGRLETQYF.

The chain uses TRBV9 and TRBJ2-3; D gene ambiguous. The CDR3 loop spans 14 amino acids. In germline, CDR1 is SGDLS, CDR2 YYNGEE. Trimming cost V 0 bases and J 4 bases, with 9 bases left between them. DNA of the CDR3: TGTGCCAGCAGCGTAGTGTCAGGAGCAGATACGCAGTATTTT. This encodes CASSVVSGADTQYF.

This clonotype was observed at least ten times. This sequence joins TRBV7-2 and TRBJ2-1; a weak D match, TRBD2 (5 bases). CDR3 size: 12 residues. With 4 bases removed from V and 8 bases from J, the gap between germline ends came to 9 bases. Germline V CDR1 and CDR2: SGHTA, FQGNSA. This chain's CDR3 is CASSYTSDEQFF. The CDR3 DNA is TGTGCCAGCAGCTACACTAGTGATGAGCAGTTCTTC.

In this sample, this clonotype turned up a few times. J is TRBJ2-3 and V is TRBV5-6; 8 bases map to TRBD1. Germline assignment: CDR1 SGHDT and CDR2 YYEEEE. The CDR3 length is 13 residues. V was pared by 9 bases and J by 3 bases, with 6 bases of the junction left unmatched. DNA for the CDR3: TGTGCCACCAGACAGGGGTGGACAGATACGCAGTATTTT. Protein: CATRQGWTDTQYF. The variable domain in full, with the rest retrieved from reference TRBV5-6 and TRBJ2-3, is DAGVTQSPTHLIKTRGQQVTLRCSPKSGHDTVSWYQQALGQGPQFIFQYYEEEERQRGNFPDRFSGHQFPNYSSELNVNALLLGDSALYLCATRQGWTDTQYFGPGTRLTVL.

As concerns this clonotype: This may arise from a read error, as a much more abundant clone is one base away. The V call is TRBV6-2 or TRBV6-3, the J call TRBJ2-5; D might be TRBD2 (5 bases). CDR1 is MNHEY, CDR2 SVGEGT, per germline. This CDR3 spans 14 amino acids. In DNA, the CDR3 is TGTGTCAGCGAGAGGGCCCGGCGGAAAGAGACCCAGTACTTC. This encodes CVSERARRKETQYF.